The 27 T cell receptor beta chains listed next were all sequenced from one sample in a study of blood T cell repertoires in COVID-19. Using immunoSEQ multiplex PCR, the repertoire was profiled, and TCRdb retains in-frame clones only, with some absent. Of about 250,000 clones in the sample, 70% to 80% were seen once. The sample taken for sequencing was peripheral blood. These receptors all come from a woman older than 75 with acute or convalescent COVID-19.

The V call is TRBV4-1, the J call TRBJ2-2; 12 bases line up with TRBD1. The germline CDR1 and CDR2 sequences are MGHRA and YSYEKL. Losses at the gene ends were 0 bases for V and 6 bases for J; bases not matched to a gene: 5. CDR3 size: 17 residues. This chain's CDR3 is CASSQEGTGGLSGELFF. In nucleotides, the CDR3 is TGCGCCAGCAGCCAAGAGGGGACAGGGGGCTTGTCCGGGGAGCTGTTTTTT.

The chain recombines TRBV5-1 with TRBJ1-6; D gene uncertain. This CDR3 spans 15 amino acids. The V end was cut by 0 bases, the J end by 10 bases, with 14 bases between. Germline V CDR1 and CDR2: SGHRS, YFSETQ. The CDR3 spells CASSLESSGGSPLHF. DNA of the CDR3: TGCGCCAGCAGCTTGGAATCCAGCGGAGGGTCACCCCTCCACTTT.

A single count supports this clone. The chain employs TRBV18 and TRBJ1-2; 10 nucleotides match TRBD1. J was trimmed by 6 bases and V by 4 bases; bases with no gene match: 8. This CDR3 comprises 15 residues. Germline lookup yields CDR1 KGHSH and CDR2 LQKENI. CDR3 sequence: CASSRGTGVGNGYTF. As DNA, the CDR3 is TGTGCCAGCTCACGCGGGACAGGGGTAGGAAATGGCTACACCTTC.

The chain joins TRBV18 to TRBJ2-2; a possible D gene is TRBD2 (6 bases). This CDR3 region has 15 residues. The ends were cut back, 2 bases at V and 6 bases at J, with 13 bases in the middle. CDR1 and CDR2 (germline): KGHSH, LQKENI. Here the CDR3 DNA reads TGTGCCAGCTCACCAGGGGAGGACTATCCCGGGGAGCTGTTTTTT. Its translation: CASSPGEDYPGELFF.

CDR3 coding DNA: TGTGCCAGTAGTATAGATGGGCAGACCTACGAGCAGTACTTC. Translation: CASSIDGQTYEQYF. This chain links TRBV19 with TRBJ2-7; D gene unclear. Germline-derived CDR1 and CDR2 are LNHDA and SQIVND (reference sequence). CDR3 size: 14 residues. V was pared by 0 bases and J by 2 bases, with 8 bases between.

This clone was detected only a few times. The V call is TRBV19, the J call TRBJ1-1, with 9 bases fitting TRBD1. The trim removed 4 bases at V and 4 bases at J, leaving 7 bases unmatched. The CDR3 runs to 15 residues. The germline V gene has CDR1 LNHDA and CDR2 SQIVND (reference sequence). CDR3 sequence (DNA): TGTGCCAGTAGTACCGACAGGGGGGTAATCACTGAAGCTTTCTTT. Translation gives CASSTDRGVITEAFF. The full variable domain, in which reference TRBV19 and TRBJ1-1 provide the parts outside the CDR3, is DGGITQSPKYLFRKEGQNVTLSCEQNLNHDAMYWYRQDPGQGLRLIYYSQIVNDFQKGDIAEGYSVSREKKESFPLTVTSAQKNPTAFYLCASSTDRGVITEAFFGQGTRLTVV.

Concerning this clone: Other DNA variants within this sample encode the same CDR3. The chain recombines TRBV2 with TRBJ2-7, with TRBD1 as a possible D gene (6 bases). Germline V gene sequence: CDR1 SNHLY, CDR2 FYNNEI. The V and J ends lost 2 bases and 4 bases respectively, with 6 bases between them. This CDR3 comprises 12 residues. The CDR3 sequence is CASSEQGYEQYF. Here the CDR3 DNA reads TGTGCCAGCAGTGAACAGGGGTACGAGCAGTACTTC.

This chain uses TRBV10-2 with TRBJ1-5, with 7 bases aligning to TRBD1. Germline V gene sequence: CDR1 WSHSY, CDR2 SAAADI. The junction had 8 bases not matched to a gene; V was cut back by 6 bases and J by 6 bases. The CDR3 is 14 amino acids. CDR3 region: CASSDTGVGQPQHF. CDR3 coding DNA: TGCGCCAGCAGCGACACAGGGGTAGGTCAGCCCCAGCATTTT.

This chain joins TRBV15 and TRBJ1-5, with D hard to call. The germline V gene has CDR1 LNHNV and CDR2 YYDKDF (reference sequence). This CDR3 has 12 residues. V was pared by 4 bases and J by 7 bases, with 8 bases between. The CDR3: CATSTEVQPQHF. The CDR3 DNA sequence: TGTGCCACCAGCACTGAGGTCCAGCCCCAGCATTTT.

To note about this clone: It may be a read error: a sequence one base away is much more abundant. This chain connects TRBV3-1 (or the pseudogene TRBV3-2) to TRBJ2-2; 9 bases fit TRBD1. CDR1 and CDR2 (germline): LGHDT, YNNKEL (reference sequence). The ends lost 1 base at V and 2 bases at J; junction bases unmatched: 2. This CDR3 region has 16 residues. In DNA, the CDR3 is TGTGCCAGCAGCCAAGGGGGACAGGGAAACACCGGGGAGCTGTTTTTT. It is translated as CASSQGGQGNTGELFF.

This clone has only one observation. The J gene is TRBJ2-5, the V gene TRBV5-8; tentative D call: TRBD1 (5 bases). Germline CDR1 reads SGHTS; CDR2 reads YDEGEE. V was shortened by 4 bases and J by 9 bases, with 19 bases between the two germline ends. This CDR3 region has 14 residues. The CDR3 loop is CASSNPGLKGSQYF. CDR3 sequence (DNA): TGTGCCAGCAGCAACCCGGGCCTTAAGGGGTCCCAGTACTTC.

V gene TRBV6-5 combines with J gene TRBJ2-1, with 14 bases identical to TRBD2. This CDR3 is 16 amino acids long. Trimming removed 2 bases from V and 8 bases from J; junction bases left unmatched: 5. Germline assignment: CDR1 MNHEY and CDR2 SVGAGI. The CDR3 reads CASSYGTSGRGDEQFF. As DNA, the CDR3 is TGTGCCAGCAGTTACGGGACTAGCGGGAGAGGGGATGAGCAGTTCTTC.

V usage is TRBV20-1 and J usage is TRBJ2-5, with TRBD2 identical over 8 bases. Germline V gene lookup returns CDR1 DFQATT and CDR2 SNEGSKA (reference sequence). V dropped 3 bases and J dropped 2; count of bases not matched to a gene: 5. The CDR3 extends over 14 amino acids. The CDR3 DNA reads TGCAGTGCTAGTGCCCCGGGGGGGCAAGAGACCCAGTACTTC. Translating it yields CSASAPGGQETQYF.

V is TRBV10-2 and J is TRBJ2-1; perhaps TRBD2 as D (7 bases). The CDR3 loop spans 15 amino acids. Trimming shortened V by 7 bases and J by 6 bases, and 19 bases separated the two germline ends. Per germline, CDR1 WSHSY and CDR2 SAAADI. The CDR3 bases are TGCGCCAGCATGGAGGGGGGGCGCTGGGCCAATGAGCAGTTCTTC. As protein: CASMEGGRWANEQFF.

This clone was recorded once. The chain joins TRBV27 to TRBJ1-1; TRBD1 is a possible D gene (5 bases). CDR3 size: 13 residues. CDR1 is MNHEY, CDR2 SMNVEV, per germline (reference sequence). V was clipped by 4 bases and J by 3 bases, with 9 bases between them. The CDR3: CASSSSRDTEAFF. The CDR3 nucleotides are TGTGCCAGCAGTTCCTCCAGGGACACTGAAGCTTTCTTT.

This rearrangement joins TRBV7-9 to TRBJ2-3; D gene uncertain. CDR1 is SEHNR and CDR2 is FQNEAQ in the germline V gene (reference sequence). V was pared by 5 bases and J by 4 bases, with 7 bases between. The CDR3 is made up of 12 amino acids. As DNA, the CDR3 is TGTGCCAGCAGCCCGCAGTCAGATACGCAGTATTTT. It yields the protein CASSPQSDTQYF.

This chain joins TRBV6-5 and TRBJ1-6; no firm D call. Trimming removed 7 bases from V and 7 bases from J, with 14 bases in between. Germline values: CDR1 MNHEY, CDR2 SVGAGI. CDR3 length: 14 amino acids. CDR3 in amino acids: CASIGGGRNSPLHF. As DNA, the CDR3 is TGTGCCAGCATAGGCGGAGGTCGGAATTCACCCCTCCACTTT.

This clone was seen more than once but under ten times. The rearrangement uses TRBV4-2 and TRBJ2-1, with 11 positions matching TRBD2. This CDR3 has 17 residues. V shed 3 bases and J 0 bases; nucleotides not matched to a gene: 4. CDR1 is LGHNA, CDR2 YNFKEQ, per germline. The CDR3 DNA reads TGTGCCAGCAGCCAGGCGGGACTAGCGGCCTCCTACAATGAGCAGTTCTTC. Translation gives CASSQAGLAASYNEQFF.

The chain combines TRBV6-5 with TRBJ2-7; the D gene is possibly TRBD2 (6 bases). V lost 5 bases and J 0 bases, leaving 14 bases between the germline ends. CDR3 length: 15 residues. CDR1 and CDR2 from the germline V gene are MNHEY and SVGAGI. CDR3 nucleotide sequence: TGTGCCAGCAGTAGCGGCCAGGGAGGCTCCTACGAGCAGTACTTC. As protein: CASSSGQGGSYEQYF.

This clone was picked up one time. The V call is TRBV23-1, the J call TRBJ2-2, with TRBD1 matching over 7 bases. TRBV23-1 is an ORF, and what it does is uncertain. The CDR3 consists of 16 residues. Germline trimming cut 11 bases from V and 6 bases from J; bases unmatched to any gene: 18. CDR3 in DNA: TGCGCCGTCCCCGGGACAGAGGGGACGGTTTCCGGGGAGCTGTTTTTT. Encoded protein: CAVPGTEGTVSGELFF.

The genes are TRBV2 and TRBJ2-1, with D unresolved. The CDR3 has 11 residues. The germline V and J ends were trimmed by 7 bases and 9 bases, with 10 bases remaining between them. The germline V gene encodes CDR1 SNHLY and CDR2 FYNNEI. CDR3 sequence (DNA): TGTGCCAGCATTAGAAGAGGTGAGCAGTTCTTC. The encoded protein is CASIRRGEQFF.

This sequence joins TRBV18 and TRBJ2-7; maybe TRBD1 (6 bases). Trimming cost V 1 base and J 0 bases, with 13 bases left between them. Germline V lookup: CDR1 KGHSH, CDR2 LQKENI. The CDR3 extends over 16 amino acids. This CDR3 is CASSPLPGQGSYEQYF. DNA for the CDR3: TGTGCCAGCTCACCACTCCCGGGACAAGGCTCCTACGAGCAGTACTTC.

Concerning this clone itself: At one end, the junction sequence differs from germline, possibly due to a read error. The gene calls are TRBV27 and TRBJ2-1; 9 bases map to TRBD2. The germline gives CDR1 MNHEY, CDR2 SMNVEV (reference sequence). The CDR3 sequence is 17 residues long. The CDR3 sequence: CASSGFGASGTHNGQFF. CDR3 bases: TGTGCCAGCAGCGGGTTTGGGGCTAGCGGGACCCACAATGGGCAGTTCTTC.

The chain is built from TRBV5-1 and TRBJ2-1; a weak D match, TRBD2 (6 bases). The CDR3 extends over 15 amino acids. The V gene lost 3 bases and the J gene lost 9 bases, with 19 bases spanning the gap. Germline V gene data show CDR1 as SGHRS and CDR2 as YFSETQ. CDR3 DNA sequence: TGCGCCAGCAGCTCGCGGGACCCAACTACTGGTGAGCAGTTCTTC. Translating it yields CASSSRDPTTGEQFF.

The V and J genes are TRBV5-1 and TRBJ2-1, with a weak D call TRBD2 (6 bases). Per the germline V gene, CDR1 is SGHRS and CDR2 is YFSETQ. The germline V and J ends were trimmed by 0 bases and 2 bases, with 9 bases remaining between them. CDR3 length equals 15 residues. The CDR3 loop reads CASSLDRTTYNEQFF. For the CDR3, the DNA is TGCGCCAGCAGCTTGGACAGGACTACCTACAATGAGCAGTTCTTC.

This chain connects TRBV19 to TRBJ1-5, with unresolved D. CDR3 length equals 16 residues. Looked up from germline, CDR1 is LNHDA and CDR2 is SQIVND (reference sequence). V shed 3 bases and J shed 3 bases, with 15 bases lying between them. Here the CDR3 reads CASSMEGPGFNQPQHF. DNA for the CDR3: TGTGCCAGTAGTATGGAAGGCCCGGGATTCAATCAGCCCCAGCATTTT.

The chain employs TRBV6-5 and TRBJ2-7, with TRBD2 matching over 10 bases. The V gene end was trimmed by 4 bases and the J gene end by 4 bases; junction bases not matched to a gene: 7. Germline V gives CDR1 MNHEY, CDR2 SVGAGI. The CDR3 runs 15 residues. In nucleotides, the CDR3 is TGTGCCAGCAGTTCCCTAGCGGGAGTGGGGTACGAGCAGTACTTC. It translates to CASSSLAGVGYEQYF.